This T cell receptor beta chain is drawn from a study of vaccination effects on CD4 cells after COVID-19. Method: immunoSEQ multiplex PCR; TCRdb's copy keeps in-frame clones and lacks some. The sample includes almost 70,000 clones, 74% of them seen just once. In the case of this clone: Its specificity is not known.

Viral peptide pools were used in the ViraFEST assay to expand antigen-specific CD4+ T cells, and sequencing came afterward. CD4+ T cells were isolated after about eleven days of culture. Each participant was given two doses of one vaccine (BNT162b2 or mRNA-1273). The TCR sequence derives from a human donor who received a COVID-19 vaccine. The material was CD4+ T cells from PBMCs cultured with HCoV-229E spike peptides, obtained after COVID-19 vaccination.

The CDR3 nucleotides read TGCAGCGTTGACTGGGCCAGGACGAACACTGAAGCTTTCTTT. Translated: CSVDWARTNTEAFF. This sequence joins TRBV29-1 and TRBJ1-1; D remains unclear. Germline CDR1 and CDR2: SQVTM and ANQGSEA. The CDR3 has 14 amino acids. With 3 bases removed from V and 1 base from J, the gap between germline ends came to 12 bases.